The following is a TCR beta chain sequence with its context. This specimen belongs to a study of blood T cell repertoires in COVID-19. Study background: Sites in the United States, Italy and Spain provided acute and convalescent COVID-19 samples. PBMCs, B-cell-depleted T cells, or T cells provided the cDNA or gDNA that made up the material.

Sequencing used immunoSEQ multiplex PCR; TCRdb keeps in-frame clones, though not all of them. The data show 120,000 or so clones, about 85% seen once. The CDR3 is made up of 15 amino acids. The V segment lost 1 base and the J segment 0 bases; nucleotides outside the gene matches: 2. CDR1 and CDR2 from the germline V gene are SGHTA and FQGNSA. This rearrangement joins TRBV7-2 to TRBJ1-2; 7 bases line up with TRBD1. Sequencing was done on a sample of peripheral blood. The clonotype comes from a human donor in a cohort sampled during active COVID-19. The CDR3 loop is CASSLGGTANYGYTF. The CDR3 nucleotides read TGTGCCAGCAGCTTAGGGGGGACAGCTAACTATGGCTACACCTTC. The variable domain in full, with the rest retrieved from reference TRBV7-2 and TRBJ1-2, is GAGVSQSPSNKVTEKGKDVELRCDPISGHTALYWYRQSLGQGLEFLIYFQGNSAPDKSGLPSDRFSAERTGGSVSTLTIQRTQQEDSAVYLCASSLGGTANYGYTFGSGTRLTVV.